This paragraph covers one TCR beta chain sequence. This table comes from immunoSEQ multiplex PCR, and its TCRdb copy is limited to in-frame clones, with some not included. The sample contains fewer than 300,000 clones, 70% to 85% of which appear only once. The data originate from a study of blood T cell repertoires in COVID-19. This CDR3 has 14 amino acids. CDR1 and CDR2 from the germline V gene are MNHEY and SMNVEV (reference sequence). V shed 5 bases and J 6 bases; nucleotides not matched to a gene: 6. Sample: peripheral blood. This receptor was identified in a human donor with COVID-19, enrolled during active disease. The donor label of this sample is uncertain. V gene TRBV27 combines with J gene TRBJ1-2; 10 nucleotides line up with TRBD1. The CDR3 DNA reads TGTGCCAGCAGTACAGACAGGGGGCGGGATGGCTACACCTTC. This codes for CASSTDRGRDGYTF.